This T cell receptor beta chain emerged from a study of shared clonotypes between healthy human individuals. The J segment lost 6 bases and the V segment lost 8 bases, leaving 7 bases of the junction unmatched. The germline gives CDR1 MNHNS, CDR2 SASEGT. The CDR3 loop spans 14 amino acids. Division of CD4+ cells produced a CD45RA+ naive subset and a CD45RA-negative memory subset. TCRdb's table, derived via immunoSEQ multiplex PCR, lists solely in-frame clones and lacks some. Here the sample spans nearly 1,000,000 clones, around three quarters being singletons. Source material: memory CD4+ T cells sorted from blood. Subset meaning: CD45RA-negative fraction. The chain recombines TRBV6-1 with TRBJ1-6; TRBD1 aligns across 7 bases. The sequence was obtained from a young man in good health. The CDR3 DNA follows: TGTGCCAGCGTTGGACAGGAATTTAATTCACCCCTCCACTTT. The encoded protein is CASVGQEFNSPLHF.